This T cell receptor beta chain was captured in a study of T cells in Graves' hyperthyroidism and ophthalmopathy (dated by TCRdb to between 2019 and 2020). With respect to the entire study: Peripheral blood was collected at initial diagnosis, before any treatment. A discovery cohort of about a hundred patients, about 40 with Graves' ophthalmopathy and fewer than 65 with stable Graves' hyperthyroidism, was used to find distinguishing TCR V-J signatures. Prospective prediction of ophthalmopathy was tested in an independent validation cohort consisting of roughly 19 hyperthyroidism patients and approximately 16 patients who later progressed to ophthalmopathy. For training and testing, the approximately 92 patients in the discovery cohort were randomly divided in a 7:3 ratio. The study also compared thyroid tissue and blood T-cell repertoires from a handful of Graves' hyperthyroidism patients. Following sampling, methimazole starting at 30 mg daily was given to hyperthyroidism patients, and high-dose intravenous methylprednisolone was given to ophthalmopathy patients. The paper reports TCR Vbeta CDR3 sequencing of 130 to 150 peripheral blood samples: around 45 ophthalmopathy, about 75 hyperthyroidism and 17 progressor patients.

A word on this clonotype: It has no known antigen specificity. The record has no base qualities; no much larger clone is one base away.

The study at large found these results: In cross-validation, a model built on a 13 V-J signature told ophthalmopathy apart from stable hyperthyroidism with approximately 90% sensitivity and roughly 81% specificity, and in testing the same model reached 80%/75%. Sample size was not statistically predetermined, and investigators were not blinded to group allocation. In validation, progression to ophthalmopathy was predicted by the model with 70.59% sensitivity and 72% to 80% specificity, a median of 6.5 months before onset. Most expanded thyroid clonotypes (frequency above 0.001) were also found in blood, which suggests that blood repertoires may mirror thyroid immune responses.

TCR beta CDR3 regions were amplified from RNA transcripts. For the first round of RT-PCR on the TCR CDR3, the HTBI primer set was used together with the Qiagen OneStep RT-PCR kit. Libraries were constructed in a second round of multiplex PCR, after which size selection and purification were performed. Sequencing of the libraries was done on an Illumina HiSeq2000 using paired-end 100 bp reads. The authors' analysis ran thus. SOAPnuke was used to process the raw data, with reads discarded if the reads contained adapters or uncalled bases, had a mean Phred below 15, or lacked an exact constant-primer or identifier match. COPE v1.2.5 was used to merge the high-quality paired reads, and each unique nucleotide sequence was defined as a clonotype. MiTCR v1.1 was used to align the clonotypes against IMGT TRBV, TRBD and TRBJ reference segments. The analysis included only V-J combinations with a frequency above 0.0001, which together covered around 99% of the repertoires. A TCS score was defined as the ratio of F50 (clonal expansion) to E x V (chaos), with BLOSUM62-based TCRdist applied between CDR3 peptides within each V-J. Welch's t-statistics and random forest reduced approximately 520 V-J features to fewer than 15, which were used in a naive Bayes classifier (R e1071). TCRdb trimmed the raw reads at Q25, called clones with MiXCR and kept productive beta chains. All rows with the same CDR3 protein become a single entry with the most common DNA and genes. The V and J calls here are based on TCRdb, not the publication. The sample table shows about 770,000 distinct CDR3 sequences, and 18% are seen once. The top ten clonotypes cover 16% of the sample.

The CDR3, from cysteine to phenylalanine, totals 13 residues. Only the CDR3 part of the read is kept: 39 bases, read in frame from the first base. V ends up 4 bases short and J 6 bases short, with an unmatched junction base count of 6. The CDR1 and CDR2 encoded by the germline V gene (reference sequence) are DFQATT and SNEGSKA. The hyperthyroidism patients were between 18 and 65 years old and newly diagnosed, with a disease duration of less than 2 months. Any patient with an uncontrolled infection, another autoimmune disease, pregnancy or lactation was excluded. Diagnoses were established on the basis of clinical symptoms, serum thyroxine and TRAb, thyroid ultrasound, and orbital computed tomography. Blood from progressor patients was drawn when they were first diagnosed with hyperthyroidism, before any ophthalmopathy symptoms appeared. PBMCs were separated from roughly 10 ml of fresh peripheral blood using Ficoll-Paque density gradient centrifugation. Progressor patients were defined as those initially diagnosed with Graves' hyperthyroidism in whom ophthalmopathy developed during follow-up. Trizol reagent was used to extract total RNA, and RNA quality was then checked on an Agilent 2100 Bioanalyzer.

The rearranged segments are TRBV20-1 and TRBJ1-1; TRBD1 matches 9 bases in the middle. What was sequenced was blood. The receptor was isolated from a woman aged 50 to 60 with Graves' hyperthyroidism that later progressed to Graves' ophthalmopathy. The sequence in DNA is TGCAGTGCTATCGGGACAGGGAGCTCTGAAGCTTTCTTT. Its translation reads: CSAIGTGSSEAFF.